This T cell receptor beta chain originates from a study of CD8+ T cells in alopecia areata. Study-wide results and limits: Patients shared TCRs less clearly than mice did, possibly for HLA-related reasons.

Extraction of RNA preceded its reverse transcription into cDNA, which served as the sequencing template. Here immunoSEQ multiplex PCR was the method, and the copy in TCRdb shows in-frame clones only, minus some. The sample lists approximately 180,000 clones, about 53% occurring once. V was pared by 0 bases and J by 6 bases, with 7 bases between. Germline assignment: CDR1 LGHNA and CDR2 YSLEER. The CDR3 loop spans 13 amino acids. With respect to this clone: What it recognizes is unknown.

Regarding treatment: oral pan-JAK inhibitor, 5-10 mg twice daily. The sequence derives from a human donor with alopecia areata. The chain uses TRBV4-3 and TRBJ2-3; no definite D call. This sample comprised CD8+ T cells sorted from blood, obtained at week 24, from a patient treated with tofacitinib. Here the CDR3 reads CASSQDQRDTQYF. The DNA for the CDR3 is TGCGCCAGCAGCCAAGATCAGAGGGATACGCAGTATTTT.